The T cell receptor beta chain described here comes from a study of cytomegalovirus exposure and HLA in healthy donors. Study at large: Roughly 170 million T cells yielded fewer than 120 million unique TCR beta sequences in earlier analysis. When 300 to 400 donors were genotyped, 81% of them were found to fall in the Caucasian-associated ancestry cluster.

The CDR3 loop spans 15 amino acids. V shed 5 bases, J shed 9 bases, and the junction held 15 bases outside the gene matches. Per the germline V gene, CDR1 is SEHNR and CDR2 is FQNEAQ (reference sequence). Whole-study findings and limits: Later analysis indicated greater clonal expansion among HLA-associated TCR beta chains than among equally common other chains. A later examination showed that TCR association rates differed by HLA locus, with DRB1 most and HLA-C fewest.

Comments on this clone: The antigen is undetermined.

The PCR employed 60 Vbeta primers together with 13 Jbeta primers. Profiled with immunoSEQ multiplex PCR; TCRdb holds only in-frame clones, not every one. The data show 110,000 to 150,000 clones, about three quarters seen once. The V gene is TRBV7-9, the J gene TRBJ1-2, with 7 bases that match TRBD1. The sequencing sample was made of PBMCs. The sequence derives from a male donor in good health and CMV-seropositive. CDR3 sequence reads: CASSPAGTAAFSYTF. The CDR3, as DNA: TGTGCCAGCAGCCCAGCCGGGACAGCTGCGTTTAGCTACACCTTC.